This T cell receptor beta chain comes out of a study of blood T cells in healthy people across ages. Study-wide points: Across the age range, TCR beta diversity per million T cells fell in a roughly linear way.

Combining a sample-barcoded 5' primer with a J-beta primer mix, a second PCR ran for about 7 to 12 cycles. TCRdb re-derived calls from the 5' RACE reads in MiXCR, one entry per CDR3 protein. This table holds around 1.1 million distinct CDR3 sequences, roughly two fifths found once. This clonotype was observed a single time. Its target is not known. This CDR3 is built from 14 residues. Germline lookup yields CDR1 MNHNS and CDR2 SASEGT. J lost 6 bases, V lost 3 bases, and 5 bases had no gene match. Investigators took around 10 milliliters of peripheral blood from every donor. Samples each had at least 6 micrograms of total RNA extracted.

J is TRBJ2-1 and V is TRBV6-1; 7 bases are shared with TRBD1. The receptor's source is a man aged 18 to 29 in good health. The source material was blood. CDR3 in DNA: TGTGCCAGCAGTGATGCCTGGGACAGCAATGAGCAGTTCTTC. Translated: CASSDAWDSNEQFF.